One sample yielded the 19 T cell receptor beta chains listed below, sequenced in a study of read filtering for tumor transcriptome and immune sequencing. Molecular barcoded adaptors covering alpha/delta and beta/gamma chains were used on 400 ng RNA. TCRdb processed the reads anew with MiXCR; each CDR3 protein has one entry. Seen here are around 30,000 distinct CDR3 sequences, less than 20% observed once, and the top ten hold 16%. Material for sequencing was a population of CD138-negative cells sorted from bone marrow. All receptors derive from a donor at least 40 years old with multiple myeloma.

Regarding this clonotype: This may stem from a read error, because a much larger clone lies one nucleotide away. The chain uses TRBV27 and TRBJ1-6; 7 bases agree with TRBD1. The CDR3 covers 13 residues. Unmatched junction bases numbered 4, after V lost 6 bases and J lost 8 bases. The germline V gene encodes CDR1 MNHEY and CDR2 SMNVEV (reference sequence). The CDR3 spells CASRTGTDSPLHF. The CDR3 DNA reads TGTGCCAGCAGGACAGGGACAGATTCACCCCTCCACTTT.

In the case of this clonotype: A much larger clone sits a single nucleotide away, making a read error possible. The chain joins TRBV24-1 to TRBJ1-4, with D possibly being TRBD1 (5 bases). The germline V and J ends were trimmed by 4 bases and 11 bases, with 19 bases remaining between them. The CDR3 has 15 residues. The germline V gene has CDR1 KGHDR and CDR2 SFDVKD. The CDR3 here is CATSETGGDDQKLFF. The CDR3, as DNA: TGTGCCACCAGTGAGACGGGAGGGGATGATCAGAAACTGTTTTTT.

Turning to this clonotype: With a much larger clone just one base away, this may be a read error. V is TRBV11-2 and J is TRBJ2-7, with TRBD1 as a possible D gene (5 bases). The CDR3 spans 17 residues. Trimming took 5 bases from V and 2 from J, leaving 22 bases between them. The germline CDR1 and CDR2 sequences are SGHAT and FQNNGV. The CDR3 here is CASSPRPGSSRTYEQYF. In nucleotides, the CDR3 is TGTGCCAGCAGCCCTCGACCAGGGTCCAGCAGGACCTACGAGCAGTACTTC.

A remark on this clonotype: The junction differs from germline at one of its ends, possibly a read error. The rearrangement uses TRBV20-1 and TRBJ2-2, with D perhaps matching TRBD1 or TRBD2 (5 bases each). Germline V gene data show CDR1 as DFQATT and CDR2 as SNEGSKA (reference sequence). CDR3 length: 14 residues. CDR3 amino acids: CSAGPGRYTWELFF. CDR3 coding DNA: TGCAGTGCTGGGCCGGGACGCTACACCTGGGAGCTGTTCTTT.

In the case of this clonotype: A much larger clone differs from this one at a single base, so this may be a read error. The chain has TRBV28 and TRBJ1-1, with D possibly being TRBD1 (5 bases). CDR1 and CDR2 (germline): MDHEN, SYDVKM. V dropped 3 bases and J dropped 11 bases, with 19 bases sitting between them. The CDR3 totals 14 residues. The CDR3 loop reads CASSLGGAERNAFF. Here the CDR3 DNA reads TGTGCCAGCAGTTTGGGGGGAGCAGAGAGGAATGCTTTCTTT.

This clonotype has at least ten counts. The chain has TRBV11-3 and TRBJ2-1; 8 bases are shared with TRBD2. Germline V gene lookup returns CDR1 SGHNT and CDR2 YENEEA. J lost 9 bases, V lost 3 bases, and 4 bases had no gene match. The CDR3 is made up of 13 amino acids. The CDR3 loop reads CASSFGGRTEQFF. The CDR3 nucleotides are TGTGCCAGCAGCTTCGGCGGGAGGACTGAGCAGTTCTTC.

As for this clonotype: This may stem from a read error, because a much larger clone lies one nucleotide away. The chain has TRBV7-2 and TRBJ2-3, with D uncertain. This CDR3 contains 18 residues. Germline loops: CDR1 SGHTA, CDR2 FQGNSA. The CDR3 loop reads CANSKPSHISSGTDTQYF. Written as DNA, the CDR3 is TGTGCCAACAGCAAACCTTCACACATATCGTCCGGCACAGATACGCAGTATTTT.

This clonotype was counted many times. The chain employs TRBV24-1 and TRBJ2-1, with a tentative D call TRBD1 (5 bases). V lost 5 bases and J lost 2, with 12 bases in between. Germline lookup yields CDR1 KGHDR and CDR2 SFDVKD. The CDR3 contains 15 residues. CDR3 nucleotides: TGTGCCACCAGTGGCCAGGGTGCGCCCTACAATGAGCAGTTCTTC. Translated: CATSGQGAPYNEQFF.

This clonotype has ten or more counts. The chain carries TRBV30 and TRBJ1-1; TRBD1 aligns across 9 bases. The V gene's germline CDR1 is GTSNPN and CDR2 SVGIG (reference sequence). This CDR3 has 13 amino acids. This chain's CDR3 is CAGSGTGWTEAFF. Written as DNA, the CDR3 is TGTGCGGGAAGCGGGACAGGGTGGACTGAAGCTTTCTTT.

This chain joins TRBV20-1 and TRBJ2-7; 13 nucleotides align to TRBD2. The V segment lost 6 bases and the J segment 4 bases; nucleotides outside the gene matches: 9. This CDR3 spans 15 amino acids. Germline loops: CDR1 DFQATT, CDR2 SNEGSKA (reference sequence). CDR3 sequence reads: CSAKGTSGDPYEQYF. CDR3 sequence (DNA): TGCAGTGCCAAAGGGACTAGCGGGGACCCTTACGAGCAGTACTTC.

Judged by abundance, this clonotype is medium-sized. The rearrangement joins TRBV20-1 to TRBJ2-3; the match to TRBD1 covers 8 bases. The CDR3 has 14 residues. Trimming cost V 6 bases and J 1 base; bases outside gene matches: 6. Germline assignment: CDR1 DFQATT and CDR2 SNEGSKA (reference sequence). The CDR3 spells CSAKQGVGTDTQYF. CDR3 in DNA: TGCAGTGCGAAACAGGGGGTGGGCACAGATACGCAGTATTTT.

In its sample, this clonotype was seen many times. The chain's CDR3 is CAISESRTNEKLFF. CDR3 bases: TGTGCCATCAGTGAGTCCCGGACTAATGAAAAACTGTTTTTT. This chain joins TRBV10-3 and TRBJ1-4; D ambiguous. The V gene lost 0 bases and the J gene lost 2 bases, with 4 bases spanning the gap. The V gene's germline CDR1 is ENHRY and CDR2 SYGVKD. The CDR3 has 14 residues.

This clonotype was counted only a few times. Being one base from a much bigger clone, this may be a read error. The rearrangement links TRBV20-1 to TRBJ2-5, with 8 bases fitting TRBD2. Germline assignment: CDR1 DFQATT and CDR2 SNEGSKA (reference sequence). J gave up 4 bases and V 6 bases, and 13 bases lay outside the gene matches. This CDR3 region has 15 residues. The CDR3 nucleotides are TGCAGTGCAAAGTATAGCGGGACGGCTGCAGAGACCCAGTACTTC. Its translation: CSAKYSGTAAETQYF.

The chain has TRBV27 and TRBJ2-1, with a weak D call TRBD1 (5 bases). The germline gives CDR1 MNHEY, CDR2 SMNVEV (reference sequence). The CDR3 is 17 amino acids. Trimming removed 0 bases at V and 3 bases at J, with 15 bases between. The CDR3 bases are TGTGCCAGCAGTTTATCGAAGGGGTCGGCTTTCTACAATGAGCAGTTCTTC. It codes for CASSLSKGSAFYNEQFF.

A remark on this clonotype: A read error may produce the germline difference seen at one junction end. This rearrangement joins TRBV20-1 to TRBJ2-2; D perhaps matches TRBD2 (6 bases). The germline V gene encodes CDR1 DFQATT and CDR2 SNEGSKA (reference sequence). This CDR3 has 16 residues. The CDR3 DNA reads TGCAGTGCTAGGGAGGAGGGAGCGGCCAACACCGGGGAACTGTCTTTT. It yields the protein CSAREEGAANTGELSF.

This clonotype was seen ten or more times. The genes are TRBV6-5 and TRBJ2-3; TRBD2 aligns across 8 bases. V shed 3 bases and J 1 base; nucleotides not matched to a gene: 6. CDR1 MNHEY and CDR2 SVGAGI come from the germline V gene. The CDR3 totals 16 residues. The CDR3 region has the DNA TGTGCCAGCAGTTATAGTCCAGCGGGGGGCACAGATACGCAGTATTTT. As protein: CASSYSPAGGTDTQYF.

This clonotype was seen many times. This chain joins TRBV6-5 and TRBJ2-1, with 8 nucleotides matching TRBD2. V shed 2 bases, J shed 9 bases, and the junction held 6 bases outside the gene matches. Germline CDR1 is MNHEY and CDR2 is SVGAGI. The length of the CDR3 is 14 residues. CDR3 in amino acids: CASSYPNGGVEQFF. CDR3 nucleotides: TGTGCCAGCAGTTACCCGAACGGGGGGGTTGAGCAGTTCTTC.

The chain uses TRBV6-5 and TRBJ1-3; D is unresolved. Germline V gives CDR1 MNHEY, CDR2 SVGAGI. V was shortened by 7 bases and J by 2 bases, with 15 bases between the two germline ends. The CDR3 loop spans 15 amino acids. The DNA for the CDR3 is TGTGCCAGCACTCGGACCCCCGCGCCTGGAAACACCATATATTTT. This encodes CASTRTPAPGNTIYF.

This clonotype was counted only a few times. The rearrangement joins TRBV3-1 to TRBJ2-1, with 8 bases that match TRBD2. Germline-derived CDR1 and CDR2 are LGHDT and YNNKEL (reference sequence). The J segment lost 7 bases and the V segment lost 7 bases, leaving 15 bases of the junction unmatched. The CDR3 length is 16 residues. CDR3 nucleotides: TGTGCCAGCACCCCATCCCGGGGCGGGAGGTTAAATGAGCAGTTCTTC. Its protein product is CASTPSRGGRLNEQFF.